The 15 T cell receptor beta chains listed next were all sequenced from one sample in a study. The sorted Tregs were CD4+CD25+CD127-/low cells. TCRdb re-analysed the 5' RACE reads in MiXCR, keeping a single row per CDR3 protein. The data hold 35,000 to 50,000 distinct CDR3 sequences, with 22% observed a single time. Sample: Tregs sorted from blood. Source of these receptors: a female donor with breast cancer.

This clonotype has at least ten counts. The chain recombines TRBV12-3 or TRBV12-4 with TRBJ2-3; D is possibly TRBD2 (5 bases). CDR3 length: 14 residues. Trimming took off 8 bases at V and 1 base at J, with 13 bases between the two ends. In DNA, the CDR3 is TGTGCCAGCCGATCGGATAGCGGCACAGATACGCAGTATTTT. Protein product: CASRSDSGTDTQYF.

This clonotype was counted a single time. The V and J genes are TRBV6-6 and TRBJ2-1; 7 nucleotides match TRBD2. The CDR3 contains 11 residues. Germline lookup yields CDR1 MNHNY and CDR2 SVGAGI (reference sequence). The trim removed 7 bases at V and 9 bases at J, leaving 3 bases unmatched. CDR3 protein: CASTPGGEQFF. In DNA, the CDR3 is TGTGCCAGCACCCCGGGGGGTGAGCAGTTCTTC.

This clonotype appeared many times. The chain combines TRBV27 with TRBJ2-7; 7 bases match TRBD1. J gave up 5 bases and V 4 bases, and 8 bases lay outside the gene matches. CDR1 and CDR2 (germline): MNHEY, SMNVEV (reference sequence). The length of the CDR3 is 14 residues. The CDR3 loop is CASSSDRVPHEQYF. CDR3 nucleotide sequence: TGTGCCAGCAGTTCCGACAGGGTCCCTCACGAGCAGTACTTC.

This clonotype showed up many times. V is TRBV5-1 and J is TRBJ2-5; no clear D. The CDR3 consists of 15 residues. Germline CDR1 SGHRS, CDR2 YFSETQ. The ends were cut back, 0 bases at V and 2 bases at J, with 11 bases in the middle. CDR3 residues: CASSLEVQAQETQYF. The CDR3 region has the DNA TGCGCCAGCAGCTTGGAAGTCCAGGCGCAAGAGACCCAGTACTTC. Based on the CDR3 plus reference TRBV5-1 and TRBJ2-5, the full variable domain is KAGVTQTPRYLIKTRGQQVTLSCSPISGHRSVSWYQQTPGQGLQFLFEYFSETQRNKGNFPGRFSGRQFSNSRSEMNVSTLELGDSALYLCASSLEVQAQETQYFGPGTRLLVL.

As to this clonotype: No conserved phenylalanine or tryptophan is present at the end of the CDR3, so a read error is the likely explanation. The V call is TRBV24-1, the J call TRBJ2-5; tentatively, D is TRBD2 (6 bases). This CDR3 has 14 residues. Germline V CDR1 and CDR2: KGHDR, SFDVKD. The CDR3 region has the DNA TGTGCCACCTGTGATGGCGGGATACAAGAGACCCAGTACCTC. It encodes CATCDGGIQETQYL.

This chain connects TRBV28 to TRBJ1-1; D call uncertain. Germline CDR1 and CDR2: MDHEN and SYDVKM. V lost 2 bases and J 1 base, leaving 8 bases between the germline ends. The CDR3 length is 14 residues. CDR3 in DNA: TGTGCCAGCAGTTTAGCCAGACCGAACACTGAAGCTTTCTTT. This sequence encodes CASSLARPNTEAFF.

The chain recombines TRBV15 with TRBJ2-5; no reliable D call. This CDR3 has 14 residues. Between the trimmed V and J ends, which lost 4 bases and 7 bases, there was a span of 16 bases. Germline assignment: CDR1 LNHNV and CDR2 YYDKDF (reference sequence). This chain's CDR3 is CATSKDDNLRTQYF. In DNA form, the CDR3 reads TGTGCCACCAGCAAAGATGACAATCTAAGGACCCAGTACTTC.

A word on this clonotype: A clone one base away is much larger, so this may be a read error. The conserved final phenylalanine or tryptophan is absent from the CDR3, which likely points to a read error. The rearrangement uses TRBV12-3 or TRBV12-4 and TRBJ1-2; no reliable D call. This CDR3 contains 13 residues. The V end lost 8 bases, the J end lost 4 bases, and 14 bases lay between the germline ends. This chain's CDR3 is CASGWRAAYGYTL. For the CDR3, the DNA is TGTGCCAGCGGGTGGAGGGCGGCCTATGGCTACACCCTC.

This chain uses TRBV29-1 with TRBJ2-3; D gene uncertain. The V and J ends lost 1 base and 6 bases respectively, with 11 bases between them. Germline V gene lookup returns CDR1 SQVTM and CDR2 ANQGSEA. This CDR3 has 13 amino acids. CDR3 nucleotide sequence: TGCAGCGTTGAAGGGGGATTCGTTGATACGCAGTATTTT. Its protein product is CSVEGGFVDTQYF.

This clonotype was seen ten or more times. This chain connects TRBV27 to TRBJ1-1, with 7 bases identical to TRBD1. The V and J ends lost 5 bases and 8 bases, in that order; junction bases with no gene match: 8. This CDR3 has 13 residues. Germline loops: CDR1 MNHEY, CDR2 SMNVEV (reference sequence). The CDR3 nucleotides are TGTGCCAGCAGTGCTCGACAGGACAGGGAAGCTTTCTTT. Its protein is CASSARQDREAFF.

To note about this clonotype: In this CDR3 the conserved last residue, phenylalanine or tryptophan, is missing, so a read error is likely. The chain uses TRBV4-1 and TRBJ1-4, with 10 bases identical to TRBD1. With V trimmed by 1 base and J by 1 base, 0 bases remained unmatched. The CDR3 covers 16 residues. The V gene's germline CDR1 is MGHRA and CDR2 YSYEKL. The CDR3 is CASSQGTGGTNEKLFL. DNA of the CDR3: TGCGCCAGCAGCCAAGGGACAGGGGGAACTAATGAAAAACTGTTTCTT.

The chain carries TRBV27 and TRBJ2-7; no definite D call. V gave up 4 bases and J gave up 0 bases, with 4 bases separating them. This CDR3 contains 12 residues. Germline CDR1 is MNHEY and CDR2 is SMNVEV (reference sequence). The CDR3 DNA sequence: TGTGCCAGCAGTTCTAGCTCCTACGAGCAGTACTTC. Translating it yields CASSSSSYEQYF.

This sequence joins TRBV7-9 and TRBJ2-3; a weak D match, TRBD2 (5 bases). Trimming stripped 4 bases from V and 2 bases from J, with 13 bases between. This CDR3 spans 15 amino acids. CDR1 and CDR2 (germline): SEHNR, FQNEAQ (reference sequence). The CDR3 region has the DNA TGTGCCAGCAGCTCTGGAGGCAGGTTCACAGATACGCAGTATTTT. Residues: CASSSGGRFTDTQYF. The whole variable domain, filled in from reference TRBV7-9 and TRBJ2-3, reads DTGVSQNPRHKITKRGQNVTFRCDPISEHNRLYWYRQTLGQGPEFLTYFQNEAQLEKSRLLSDRFSAERPKGSFSTLEIQRTEQGDSAMYLCASSSGGRFTDTQYFGPGTRLTVL.

This rearrangement joins TRBV20-1 to TRBJ2-4, with D perhaps TRBD2 (6 bases). Trimming shortened V by 3 bases and J by 2 bases, and 8 bases separated the two germline ends. Germline V CDR1 and CDR2: DFQATT, SNEGSKA (reference sequence). This CDR3 is built from 13 residues. DNA of the CDR3: TGCAGTGCTAGTGGGAGGTCCAAAAACATTCAGTACTTC. Protein sequence: CSASGRSKNIQYF.

The gene calls are TRBV24-1 and TRBJ1-1; 9 nucleotides align to TRBD1. The V and J ends lost 10 bases and 1 base, in that order; junction bases with no gene match: 24. Germline values: CDR1 KGHDR, CDR2 SFDVKD. The CDR3 length is 20 residues. The chain's CDR3 is CATSPGTGTPQGPPNTEAFF. The DNA of the CDR3 is TGTGCCACGAGTCCCGGGACAGGGACCCCACAAGGACCCCCGAACACTGAAGCTTTCTTT.